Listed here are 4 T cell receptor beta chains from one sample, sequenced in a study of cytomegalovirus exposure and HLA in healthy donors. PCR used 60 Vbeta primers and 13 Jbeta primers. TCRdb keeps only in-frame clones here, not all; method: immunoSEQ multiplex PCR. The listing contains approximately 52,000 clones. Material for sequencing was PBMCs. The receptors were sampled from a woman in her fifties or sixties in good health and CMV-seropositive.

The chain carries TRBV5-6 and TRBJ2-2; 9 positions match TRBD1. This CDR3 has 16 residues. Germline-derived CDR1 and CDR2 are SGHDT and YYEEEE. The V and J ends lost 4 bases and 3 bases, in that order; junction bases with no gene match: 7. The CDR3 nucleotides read TGTGCCAGCAGCAGGGGGGACAGGGACTACACCGGGGAGCTGTTTTTT. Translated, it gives CASSRGDRDYTGELFF.

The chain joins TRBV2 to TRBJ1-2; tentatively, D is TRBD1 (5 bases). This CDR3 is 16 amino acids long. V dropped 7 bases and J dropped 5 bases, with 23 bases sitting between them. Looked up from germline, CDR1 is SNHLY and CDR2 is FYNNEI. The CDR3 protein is CASNSRGGLGSYGYTF. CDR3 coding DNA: TGTGCCAGCAACTCGAGGGGAGGTTTGGGATCTTATGGCTACACCTTC.

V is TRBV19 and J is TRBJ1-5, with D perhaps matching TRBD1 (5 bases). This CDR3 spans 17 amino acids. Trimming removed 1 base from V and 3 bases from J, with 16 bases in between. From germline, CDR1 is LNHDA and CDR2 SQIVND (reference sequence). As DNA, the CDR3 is TGTGCCAGTAGTATAGGGGCAGGGCTCCTCTTCAATCAGCCCCAGCATTTT. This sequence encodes CASSIGAGLLFNQPQHF.

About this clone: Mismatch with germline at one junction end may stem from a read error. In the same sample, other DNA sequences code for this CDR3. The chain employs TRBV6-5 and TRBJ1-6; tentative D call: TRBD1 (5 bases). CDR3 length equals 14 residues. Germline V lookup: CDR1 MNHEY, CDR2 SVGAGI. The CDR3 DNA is TGTGCCAGCAGTTACCCGGGACTGAATTCACCCCTACACTTT. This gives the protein CASSYPGLNSPLHF.